The T cell receptor (beta chain) described here comes from a study of monozygotic twins with inflammatory bowel disease. Addition of UMIs with a 6-nucleotide sample barcode was achieved by template switching. One entry per CDR3 protein, without DNA, is what TCRdb gives after re-calling the 5' RACE reads. Here the sample table reports approximately 400,000 distinct CDR3 sequences. About this clonotype itself: The antigen remains unidentified.

Blood was drawn at over 2 ml per donor. Germline-derived CDR1 and CDR2 are DFQATT and SNEGSKA (reference sequence). The CDR3 covers 14 residues. Study conclusions and caveats: Among IBD patients, TCRbeta diversity (inverse Simpson) was lower than in healthy co-twins.

The chain uses TRBV20-1 and TRBJ2-2; TCRdb designates TRBD2, a call that cannot be tested without DNA. The specimen sequenced was blood. This sequence originates from a human donor with ulcerative colitis or Crohn's disease, or a healthy co-twin of an affected twin (not recorded which). The CDR3 loop reads CSASEAGGPGELFF.